These T cell receptor beta chains were read from a single sample in a study of blood T cell repertoires in COVID-19. Generated by immunoSEQ multiplex PCR, the TCRdb table keeps only in-frame clones and is missing some. The sample yields 200,000 to 250,000 clones, roughly 85% seen once. Sequencing used PBMCs or T cells enriched from blood (not recorded which). The receptor set was obtained from a woman aged 40 to 50 with acute COVID-19. Each CDR3 is given with its conserved first and last residue. The order of the fields is clone size, D gene, CDR3 length, V gene, J gene, CDR3 protein, CDR3 DNA. A D gene is named only where the DNA matches it firmly. Not all rows give a size; the values are once, few, many and, for expanded clones, a class.

.	.	13	TRBV6-5	TRBJ2-4	CASRSGQGNIQYF	TGTGCCAGCAGGTCGGGTCAGGGAAACATTCAGTACTTC
few	TRBD1	17	TRBV3-1/TRBV3-2	TRBJ1-6	CASSPRTGGWDNSPLHF	TGTGCCAGCAGCCCTCGGACAGGCGGCTGGGACAATTCACCCCTCCACTTT
.	TRBD1	15	TRBV28	TRBJ2-3	CASSFLGQGIDTQYF	TGTGCCAGCAGTTTTCTTGGACAGGGCATAGATACGCAGTATTTT
.	TRBD1	11	TRBV28	TRBJ2-7	CASLQGIEQYF	TGTGCCAGCCTACAGGGGATCGAGCAGTACTTC
.	TRBD2	15	TRBV11-3	TRBJ2-1	CASRRVSGINNEQFF	TGTGCCAGCAGGAGGGTTAGCGGGATTAACAATGAGCAGTTCTTC
once	TRBD2	14	TRBV2	TRBJ2-2	CASTGGSNTGELFF	TGTGCCAGCACGGGGGGATCGAACACCGGGGAGCTGTTTTTT
.	.	16	TRBV28	TRBJ2-1	CASSLSASGNYNEQFF	TGTGCCAGCAGTTTATCGGCCTCAGGTAACTACAATGAGCAGTTCTTC
.	.	15	TRBV7-2	TRBJ2-3	CASSLRASPTDTQYF	TGTGCCAGCAGCTTACGGGCTAGCCCCACAGATACGCAGTATTTT
.	.	14	TRBV28	TRBJ1-2	CASSLGGSDYGYTF	TGTGCCAGCAGTTTAGGGGGGTCGGACTATGGCTACACCTTC
few	.	13	TRBV18	TRBJ1-1	CASSSGVNTEAFF	TGTGCCAGCTCATCAGGGGTGAACACTGAAGCTTTCTTT
.	.	16	TRBV11-2	TRBJ2-7	CASSPRGRGGKGEQYF	TGTGCCAGCAGCCCCCGGGGAAGGGGCGGGAAGGGCGAGCAGTACTTC
.	TRBD2	21	TRBV28	TRBJ2-3	CASSLIVLAGAHSPYTDTQYF	TGTGCCAGCAGTTTAATCGTGCTAGCGGGGGCCCACAGTCCTTACACAGATACGCAGTATTTT
.	.	18	TRBV24-1	TRBJ2-3	CATSDLMSSAEGADTQYF	TGTGCCACCAGTGATTTGATGTCTAGCGCCGAGGGCGCAGATACGCAGTATTTT
.	.	15	TRBV9	TRBJ2-5	CASSVEEGVRETQYF	TGTGCCAGCAGCGTAGAGGAGGGAGTTCGAGAGACCCAGTACTTC
.	.	11	TRBV11-1	TRBJ2-3	CASSPRDTQYF	TGTGCCAGCAGCCCCCGGGATACGCAGTATTTT
.	TRBD1	22	TRBV28	TRBJ1-5	CASSQIFTRDRGNRYSNQPQHF	TGTGCCAGCAGCCAAATCTTTACCCGGGACAGGGGAAACCGCTATAGCAATCAGCCCCAGCATTTT
once	.	15	TRBV15	TRBJ1-1	CATSRDRVQSEKAFF	TGTGCCACCAGCAGAGACAGGGTTCAGTCTGAGAAAGCTTTCTTT
.	.	17	TRBV6-1	TRBJ2-1	CASSEEGVLAAYNEQFF	TGTGCCAGCAGTGAAGAGGGGGTCCTAGCGGCCTACAATGAGCAGTTCTTC
.	TRBD2	19	TRBV27	TRBJ2-7	CASSQWTSGSPLSSYEQYF	TGTGCCAGCAGCCAATGGACTAGCGGGAGTCCTTTGAGCTCCTACGAGCAGTACTTC
.	TRBD1	16	TRBV7-9	TRBJ1-2	CASSYGTDHISSGYTF	TGTGCCAGCAGCTACGGGACAGACCATATTTCAAGTGGCTACACCTTC
.	TRBD1	12	TRBV5-6	TRBJ2-5	CASGQDQETQYF	TGTGCCAGCGGACAGGATCAAGAGACCCAGTACTTC
.	.	14	TRBV18	TRBJ1-4	CASSPAGTQEKLFF	TGTGCCAGCTCCCCAGCCGGGACTCAAGAAAAACTGTTTTTT
.	TRBD2	19	TRBV14	TRBJ2-5	CASSQVNLPTSGRRETQYF	TGTGCCAGCAGCCAAGTCAATCTACCGACTAGCGGGAGACGGGAGACCCAGTACTTC
.	.	13	TRBV9	TRBJ2-7	CASSEWGGGEQYF	TGTGCCAGCAGCGAGTGGGGGGGCGGCGAGCAGTACTTC
.	.	14	TRBV7-6	TRBJ1-6	CASSLSGSNSPLHF	TGTGCCAGCAGCTTGTCGGGGTCTAATTCACCCCTCCACTTT
.	.	16	TRBV28	TRBJ2-2	CASSSETGSSTGELFF	TGTGCCAGCAGTTCCGAAACCGGGAGCAGCACCGGGGAGCTGTTTTTT
.	.	15	TRBV5-1	TRBJ2-2	CASSLVRGLSGELFF	TGCGCCAGCAGCTTGGTCAGGGGTTTGTCCGGGGAGCTGTTTTTT
.	.	14	TRBV5-1	TRBJ2-7	CASSDPARAYEQYF	TGCGCCAGCAGCGATCCGGCGAGGGCCTACGAGCAGTACTTC
.	TRBD2	16	TRBV11-2	TRBJ2-2	CASSPTGTTLTGELFF	TGTGCCAGCAGCCCAACCGGGACTACCCTCACCGGGGAGCTGTTTTTT
.	TRBD1	15	TRBV7-9	TRBJ1-1	CASSYTGQGAAEAFF	TGTGCCAGCAGCTACACGGGACAGGGGGCCGCTGAAGCTTTCTTT
.	.	14	TRBV27	TRBJ2-3	CASSLAGTTDTQYF	TGTGCCAGCAGTTTGGCGGGAACCACAGATACGCAGTATTTT
.	TRBD1	14	TRBV29-1	TRBJ1-5	CSVGQGGGNQPQHF	TGCAGCGTTGGACAGGGTGGTGGCAATCAGCCCCAGCATTTT
.	.	15	TRBV28	TRBJ1-5	CASSSGRRDNQPQHF	TGTGCCAGCAGTTCGGGACGGAGGGACAATCAGCCCCAGCATTTT
.	TRBD1	15	TRBV3-1/TRBV3-2	TRBJ1-5	CASSQSDRFNQPQHF	TGTGCCAGCAGCCAATCGGACAGGTTCAATCAGCCCCAGCATTTT
.	.	13	TRBV27	TRBJ2-7	CASSYRQWDEQYF	TGTGCCAGCAGTTACCGACAATGGGACGAGCAGTACTTC
few	TRBD2	17	TRBV5-1	TRBJ2-7	CASTRTSGRVSRYEQYF	TGCGCCAGCACCCGGACTAGCGGGAGGGTATCCAGGTACGAGCAGTACTTC
.	TRBD1	16	TRBV28	TRBJ1-3	CASSLYGQGAGNTIYF	TGTGCCAGCAGTTTATACGGACAGGGGGCCGGTAACACCATATATTTT
.	TRBD2	13	TRBV12-3/TRBV12-4	TRBJ2-1	CASSFEGGRRQFF	TGTGCCAGCAGTTTTGAGGGAGGGCGGAGGCAGTTCTTC
once	.	16	TRBV5-1	TRBJ2-1	CASSLAAAGPGDEQFF	TGCGCCAGCAGCTTGGCCGCAGCTGGACCAGGGGATGAGCAGTTCTTC
.	TRBD1	16	TRBV18	TRBJ2-5	CASSRQGASPQETQYF	TGTGCCAGTTCCCGACAGGGGGCTTCCCCCCAAGAGACCCAGTACTTC
few	.	15	TRBV6-1	TRBJ2-3	CASSDTTSKADTQYF	TGTGCCAGCAGTGATACGACTAGTAAGGCAGATACGCAGTATTTT
.	.	14	TRBV3-1/TRBV3-2	TRBJ2-3	CASSQGTGVDTQYF	TGTGCCAGCAGCCAAGGGACCGGGGTGGATACGCAGTATTTT
.	.	17	TRBV19	TRBJ1-6	CASSIPDSEAHNSPLHF	TGTGCCAGTAGTATCCCCGACAGCGAGGCTCATAATTCACCCCTCCACTTT
.	TRBD2	14	TRBV5-1	TRBJ2-3	CASSLAGSTDTQYF	TGCGCCAGCAGCCTAGCGGGGAGCACAGATACGCAGTATTTT
.	.	16	TRBV27	TRBJ1-5	CASSPFGQTSNQPQHF	TGTGCCAGCAGTCCGTTTGGACAGACTAGCAATCAGCCCCAGCATTTT
.	.	16	TRBV7-9	TRBJ2-2	CASSSGVRTHTGELFF	TGTGCCAGCAGCTCAGGGGTCCGCACCCACACCGGGGAGCTGTTTTTT
few	.	14	TRBV15	TRBJ2-1	CATSVNVAYNEQFF	TGTGCCACCAGCGTTAATGTCGCCTACAATGAGCAGTTCTTC
.	.	14	TRBV9	TRBJ2-7	CASTPGGDSYEQYF	TGTGCCAGCACCCCTGGCGGGGACTCCTACGAGCAGTACTTC
.	TRBD1	16	TRBV28	TRBJ1-5	CASSSAGTGSHQPQHF	TGTGCCAGCAGTTCTGCCGGGACAGGGAGTCATCAGCCCCAGCATTTT
.	TRBD1	13	TRBV19	TRBJ2-4	CASSTDRGDIQYF	TGTGCCAGTAGTACCGACAGGGGTGACATTCAGTACTTC
.	.	13	TRBV19	TRBJ1-2	CASIDRSNYGYTF	TGTGCCAGTATCGACAGAAGTAACTATGGCTACACCTTC
.	.	14	TRBV19	TRBJ1-4	CASSMGRLNEKLFF	TGTGCCAGTAGTATGGGGAGACTTAATGAAAAACTGTTTTTT
.	TRBD2	18	TRBV11-2	TRBJ2-1	CASSLRRRRAGEEHEQFF	TGTGCCAGCAGCTTAAGGAGGCGTCGGGCGGGAGAGGAGCATGAGCAGTTCTTC
.	.	15	TRBV6-1	TRBJ1-3	CASSDRKTGGNTIYF	TGTGCCAGCAGTGACCGGAAGACTGGTGGAAACACCATATATTTT
.	TRBD2	16	TRBV7-3	TRBJ2-1	CASSSRTSGTYNEQFF	TGTGCCAGCAGCTCCCGGACTAGCGGGACCTACAATGAGCAGTTCTTC
.	TRBD2	15	TRBV5-6	TRBJ2-5	CASSLPTSGRETQYF	TGTGCCAGCAGCTTGCCGACTAGCGGGAGGGAGACCCAGTACTTC